One sample yielded the 13 T cell receptor beta chains listed below, sequenced in a study of blood T cell repertoires in COVID-19 (dated by TCRdb to about 2020). The receptor library was made with the immunoSEQ multiplex PCR assay. TCRdb provides this immuneACCESS table in a form limited to in-frame rearrangements. Some clones are lacking; in checked studies, under half of them reflect an unresolved V gene, and why the rest are absent is not known. The sample table holds some 40,000 clones, of which 75% to 95% were seen once. The ten largest clones take up 4.5% to 7% of the sample. The sequencing input was peripheral blood. These receptors all come from a woman aged 80 or over with acute or convalescent COVID-19.

The chain carries TRBV6-2 or TRBV6-3 and TRBJ2-1; maybe TRBD2 (6 bases). V was clipped by 5 bases and J by 2 bases, with 13 bases between them. The germline V gene encodes CDR1 MNHEY and CDR2 SVGEGT. The CDR3 totals 15 residues. The DNA for the CDR3 is TGTGCCAGCAGTAAACGGGGGAACGCCTACAATGAGCAGTTCTTC. It yields the protein CASSKRGNAYNEQFF.

V and J are TRBV7-9 and TRBJ2-2; D is ambiguous. Germline CDR1 is SEHNR and CDR2 is FQNEAQ (reference sequence). The CDR3 is 12 residues long. The V and J ends lost 2 bases and 6 bases respectively, with 4 bases between them. CDR3 sequence reads: CASSLNSGELFF. CDR3 DNA: TGTGCCAGCAGCTTAAACTCCGGGGAGCTGTTTTTT.

This chain links TRBV7-2 with TRBJ2-7, with a weak D call TRBD1 (6 bases). Germline CDR1 is SGHTA and CDR2 is FQGNSA. The length of the CDR3 is 14 residues. Deletions cut 3 bases from V and 1 base from J, with 10 bases between. CDR3 sequence (DNA): TGTGCCAGCAGCTTCAGTACAGGGTCCTACGAGCAGTACTTC. Translation: CASSFSTGSYEQYF.

CDR3: CASSMDRLNTEAFF. The CDR3 DNA reads as TGTGCCAGTAGTATGGACAGACTGAACACTGAAGCTTTCTTT. The chain recombines TRBV19 with TRBJ1-1, with D perhaps TRBD1 (6 bases). V was pared by 3 bases and J by 0 bases, with 8 bases between. Per the germline V gene, CDR1 is LNHDA and CDR2 is SQIVND (reference sequence). The CDR3 runs to 14 residues.

This rearrangement joins TRBV6-5 to TRBJ1-5, with TRBD1 identical over 9 bases. The CDR3 totals 15 residues. The germline V gene has CDR1 MNHEY and CDR2 SVGAGI. The V gene end was trimmed by 6 bases and the J gene end by 5 bases; junction bases not matched to a gene: 8. Here the CDR3 DNA reads TGTGCCAGCAGGCCACAGGGGGCTATTCATCAGCCCCAGCATTTT. It codes for CASRPQGAIHQPQHF.

The chain employs TRBV3-1 (or the pseudogene TRBV3-2) and TRBJ1-6; D gene unclear. Germline CDR1 is LGHDT and CDR2 is YNNKEL (reference sequence). The CDR3 runs 17 residues. V dropped 2 bases and J dropped 0 bases, with 11 bases sitting between them. DNA of the CDR3: TGTGCCAGCAGCCAATATATAGGGAGCTCCTATAATTCACCCCTCCACTTT. Its protein product is CASSQYIGSSYNSPLHF.

DNA for the CDR3: TGTGCCAGCTCACTGGACAGGAAAGTTGAAGCTTTCTTT. Translated, it gives CASSLDRKVEAFF. The V call is TRBV18, the J call TRBJ1-1, with 7 bases lining up with TRBD1. Looked up from germline, CDR1 is KGHSH and CDR2 is LQKENI. The CDR3 contains 13 residues. The V gene end was trimmed by 4 bases and the J gene end by 7 bases; junction bases not matched to a gene: 6.

The V gene is TRBV18, the J gene TRBJ2-3; possibly TRBD2 for D (6 bases). Germline V gives CDR1 KGHSH, CDR2 LQKENI. The CDR3 contains 14 residues. V lost 3 bases, J lost 3 bases, and 10 bases lay in between. The CDR3 nucleotides are TGTGCCAGCTCACCTTACGCGGGGACAGATACGCAGTATTTT. Protein: CASSPYAGTDTQYF.

As DNA, the CDR3 is TGTGCCAGCAGCCGCCGACAGGTAGGGTCGACTGAAGCTTTCTTT. Translated: CASSRRQVGSTEAFF. This chain links TRBV6-5 with TRBJ1-1; TRBD1 is a possible D gene (6 bases). From germline, CDR1 is MNHEY and CDR2 SVGAGI. The CDR3 length is 15 residues. V was shortened by 6 bases and J by 5 bases, with 19 bases between the two germline ends.

The V and J genes are TRBV9 and TRBJ2-2; D perhaps matches TRBD2 (6 bases). The CDR3 has 16 amino acids. The V end lost 4 bases, the J end lost 0 bases, and 13 bases lay between the germline ends. Germline CDR1 is SGDLS and CDR2 is YYNGEE. The CDR3 protein is CASSPLGRTNTGELFF. In DNA form, the CDR3 reads TGTGCCAGCAGCCCATTAGGGAGGACGAACACCGGGGAGCTGTTTTTT.

CDR3 in DNA: TGCGCCAGCAGCCGTGGACAGGGCTACGAGCAGTACTTC. Amino acids: CASSRGQGYEQYF. This chain links TRBV4-3 with TRBJ2-7, with TRBD1 matching over 8 bases. The CDR3 loop spans 13 amino acids. The germline CDR1 and CDR2 sequences are LGHNA and YSLEER. V shed 4 bases, J shed 3 bases, and the junction held 2 bases outside the gene matches.

The rearrangement links TRBV6-5 to TRBJ1-2, with 7 positions matching TRBD1. Germline-derived CDR1 and CDR2 are MNHEY and SVGAGI. V lost 4 bases and J lost 7; bases outside the gene matches: 9. The CDR3 consists of 14 residues. In nucleotides, the CDR3 is TGTGCCAGCAGTTCCGGGGACAGCCGTGGTGGCTACACCTTC. Its translation: CASSSGDSRGGYTF.

The CDR3 bases are TGTGCCAGCAGCCGATACCCGGGGGGCGGTCGGGGTTCCAATGAGCAGTTCTTC. This sequence encodes CASSRYPGGGRGSNEQFF. The chain joins TRBV7-9 to TRBJ2-1, with D possibly matching TRBD2 (7 bases). There are 18 residues in the CDR3. The V and J ends lost 5 bases and 6 bases respectively, with 26 bases between them. Germline V CDR1 and CDR2: SEHNR, FQNEAQ (reference sequence).